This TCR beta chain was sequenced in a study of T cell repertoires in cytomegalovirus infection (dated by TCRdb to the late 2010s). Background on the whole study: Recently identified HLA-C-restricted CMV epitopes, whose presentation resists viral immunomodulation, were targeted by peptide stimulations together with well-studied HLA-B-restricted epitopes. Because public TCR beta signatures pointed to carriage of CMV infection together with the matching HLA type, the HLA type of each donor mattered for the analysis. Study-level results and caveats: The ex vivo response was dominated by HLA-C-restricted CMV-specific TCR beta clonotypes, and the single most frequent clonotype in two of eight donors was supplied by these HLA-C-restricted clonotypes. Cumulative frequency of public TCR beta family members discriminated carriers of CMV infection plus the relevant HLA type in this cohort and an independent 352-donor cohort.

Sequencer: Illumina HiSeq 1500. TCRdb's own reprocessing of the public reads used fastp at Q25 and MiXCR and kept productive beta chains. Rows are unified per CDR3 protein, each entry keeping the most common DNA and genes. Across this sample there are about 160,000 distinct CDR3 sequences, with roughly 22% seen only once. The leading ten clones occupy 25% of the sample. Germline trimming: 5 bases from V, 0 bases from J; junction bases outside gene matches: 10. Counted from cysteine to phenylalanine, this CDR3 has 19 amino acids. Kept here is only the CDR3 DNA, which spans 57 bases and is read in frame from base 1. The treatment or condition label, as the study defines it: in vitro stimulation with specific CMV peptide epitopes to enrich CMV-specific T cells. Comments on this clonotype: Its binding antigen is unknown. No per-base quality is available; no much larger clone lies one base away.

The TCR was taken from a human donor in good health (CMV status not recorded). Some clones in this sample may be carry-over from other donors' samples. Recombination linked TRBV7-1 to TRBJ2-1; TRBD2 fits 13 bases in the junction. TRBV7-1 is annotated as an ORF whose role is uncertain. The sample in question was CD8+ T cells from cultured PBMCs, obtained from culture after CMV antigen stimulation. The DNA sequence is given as TGTGCCAGCAGCCCCTCCGGACTAGCGGGGGAAACCTCCTACAATGAGCAGTTCTTC. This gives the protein CASSPSGLAGETSYNEQFF.